This T cell receptor (beta chain) comes out of a study of OX40 agonist ivuxolimab in advanced cancers. The overall study: Patients received the agonistic anti-OX40 (CD134) antibody ivuxolimab. The dose of intravenous ivuxolimab that patients received every 2 weeks ranged from 0.01 to 10 mg/kg.

Broader study findings: Mean expanded clone counts were higher in CD8+ than CD4+ T cells. Patients with a partial response at 0.1-3.0 mg/kg had among the lowest clonal expansion.

Profiled with immunoSEQ multiplex PCR; TCRdb holds only in-frame clones, not every one. The data show more than 70,000 clones, 85% to 95% seen once. Looked up from germline, CDR1 is SQVTM and CDR2 is ANQGSEA. The CDR3 runs to 18 residues. V was trimmed by 2 bases and J by 8 bases, leaving 28 bases between them. Concerning this clone itself: Its antigen is as yet unknown.

This sample comprised CD4+ or CD8+ T cells sorted from blood, obtained in a trial of the OX40 agonist ivuxolimab. This clonotype was obtained from an adult with an advanced solid tumor such as melanoma, head and neck, liver or kidney cancer. V gene TRBV29-1 combines with J gene TRBJ2-1; D might be TRBD1 (7 bases). The CDR3 bases are TGCAGCGTTGAACTAATCCGACAGGGCAGAAGGAGGGGCTATGAGCAGTTCTTC. Translated: CSVELIRQGRRRGYEQFF.